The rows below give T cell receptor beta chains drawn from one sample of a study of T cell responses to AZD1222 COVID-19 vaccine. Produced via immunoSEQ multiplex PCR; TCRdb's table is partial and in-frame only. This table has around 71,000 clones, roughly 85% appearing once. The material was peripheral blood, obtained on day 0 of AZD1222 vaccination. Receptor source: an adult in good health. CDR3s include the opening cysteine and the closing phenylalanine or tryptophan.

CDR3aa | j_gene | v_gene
CASSMPQGAATF | TRBJ1-2 | TRBV19
CASSLVTTSGSYEQYF | TRBJ2-7 | TRBV5-4
CASSAAMGNSPLHF | TRBJ1-6 | TRBV9
CASSSIAGGDEQFF | TRBJ2-1 | TRBV6-2/TRBV6-3
CASSPRRGNTIYF | TRBJ1-3 | TRBV5-8
CASSPVRGSNQPQHF | TRBJ1-5 | TRBV18
CASSYSSGQGDGYTF | TRBJ1-2 | TRBV6-2/TRBV6-3
CASSVDSAVGQPQHF | TRBJ1-5 | TRBV9
CASSYQGVPKAFF | TRBJ1-1 | TRBV6-2/TRBV6-3
CASSPPGTHEQYF | TRBJ2-7 | TRBV7-2
CASSVDSGAGNTIYF | TRBJ1-3 | TRBV9
CASSFRRDTEAFF | TRBJ1-1 | TRBV7-2
CAWSPLDRGNSYEQYF | TRBJ2-7 | TRBV30
CASSLAAQYNSPLHF | TRBJ1-6 | TRBV7-2
CARSPRTLPLGDTQYF | TRBJ2-3 | TRBV5-3
CASSLWTSGGVGYNEQFF | TRBJ2-1 | TRBV27
CASSQDSNTNTQYF | TRBJ2-3 | TRBV4-3
CASSLSSPGHIRDSPLHF | TRBJ1-6 | TRBV5-8